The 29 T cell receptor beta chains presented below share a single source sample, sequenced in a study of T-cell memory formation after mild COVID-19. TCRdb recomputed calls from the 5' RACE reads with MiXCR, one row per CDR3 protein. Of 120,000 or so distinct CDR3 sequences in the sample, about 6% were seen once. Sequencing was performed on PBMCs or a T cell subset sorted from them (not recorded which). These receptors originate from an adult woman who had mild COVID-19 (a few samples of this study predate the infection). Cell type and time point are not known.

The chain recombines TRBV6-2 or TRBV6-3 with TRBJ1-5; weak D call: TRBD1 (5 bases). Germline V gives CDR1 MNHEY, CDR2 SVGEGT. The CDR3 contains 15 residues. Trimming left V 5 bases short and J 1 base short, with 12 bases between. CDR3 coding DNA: TGTGCCAGCAGTGTGGTGGGGCTGAGCAATCAGCCCCAGCATTTT. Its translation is CASSVVGLSNQPQHF.

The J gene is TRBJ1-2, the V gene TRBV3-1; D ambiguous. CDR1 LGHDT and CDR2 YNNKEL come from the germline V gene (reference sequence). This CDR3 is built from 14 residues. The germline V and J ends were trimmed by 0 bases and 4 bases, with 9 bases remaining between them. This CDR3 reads CASSQDKGRYGYTF. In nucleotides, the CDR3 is TGTGCCAGCAGCCAAGATAAGGGCCGCTATGGCTACACCTTC.

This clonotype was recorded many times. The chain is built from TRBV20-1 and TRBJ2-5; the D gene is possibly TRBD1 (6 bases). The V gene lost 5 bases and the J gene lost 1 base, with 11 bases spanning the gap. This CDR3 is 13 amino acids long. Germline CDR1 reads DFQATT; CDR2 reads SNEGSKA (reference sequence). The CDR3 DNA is TGCAGTGCTGATCAGGGGCCCCAAGAGACCCAGTACTTC. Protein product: CSADQGPQETQYF.

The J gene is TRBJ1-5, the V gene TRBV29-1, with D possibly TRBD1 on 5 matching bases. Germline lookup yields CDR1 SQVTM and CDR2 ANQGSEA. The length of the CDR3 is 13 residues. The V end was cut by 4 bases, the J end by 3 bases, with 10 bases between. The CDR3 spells CSVGDGNNQPQHF. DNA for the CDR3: TGCAGCGTTGGGGACGGAAACAATCAGCCCCAGCATTTT.

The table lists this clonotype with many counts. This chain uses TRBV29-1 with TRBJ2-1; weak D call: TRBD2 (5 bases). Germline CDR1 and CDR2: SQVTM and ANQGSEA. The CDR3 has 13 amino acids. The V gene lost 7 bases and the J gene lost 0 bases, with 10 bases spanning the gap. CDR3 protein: CSGRGSSYNEQFF. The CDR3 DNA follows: TGCAGCGGCCGAGGGAGCTCCTACAATGAGCAGTTCTTC.

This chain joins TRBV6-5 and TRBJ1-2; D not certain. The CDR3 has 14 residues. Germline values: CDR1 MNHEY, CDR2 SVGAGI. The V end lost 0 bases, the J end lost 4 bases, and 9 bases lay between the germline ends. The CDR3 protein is CASSYSQSSYGYTF. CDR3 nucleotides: TGTGCCAGCAGTTACTCACAGAGCTCCTATGGCTACACCTTC.

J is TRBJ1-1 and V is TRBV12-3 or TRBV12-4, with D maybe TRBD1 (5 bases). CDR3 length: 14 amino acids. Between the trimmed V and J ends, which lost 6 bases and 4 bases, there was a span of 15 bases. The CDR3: CASRLGGDSTEAFF. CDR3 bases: TGTGCCAGCAGGCTCGGAGGGGATAGCACTGAAGCTTTCTTT.

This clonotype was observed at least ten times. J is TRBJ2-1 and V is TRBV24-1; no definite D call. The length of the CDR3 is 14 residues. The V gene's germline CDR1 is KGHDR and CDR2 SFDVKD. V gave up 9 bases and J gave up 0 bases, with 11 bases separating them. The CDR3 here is CATGRASSYNEQFF. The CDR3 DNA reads TGTGCCACCGGTCGTGCGAGCTCCTACAATGAGCAGTTCTTC.

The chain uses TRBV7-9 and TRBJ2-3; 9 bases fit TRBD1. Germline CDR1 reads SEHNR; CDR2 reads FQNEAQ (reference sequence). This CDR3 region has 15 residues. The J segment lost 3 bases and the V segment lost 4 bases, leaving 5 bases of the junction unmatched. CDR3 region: CASSSDRGRTDTQYF. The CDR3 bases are TGTGCCAGCAGCTCGGACAGGGGTAGAACAGATACGCAGTATTTT.

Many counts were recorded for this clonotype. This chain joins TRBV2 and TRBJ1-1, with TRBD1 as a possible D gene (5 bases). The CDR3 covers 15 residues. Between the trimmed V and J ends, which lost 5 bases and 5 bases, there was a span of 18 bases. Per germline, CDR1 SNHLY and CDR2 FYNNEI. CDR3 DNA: TGTGCCAGCAGTTACCTCGGGCAGGGAGGGACTGAAGCTTTCTTT. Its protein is CASSYLGQGGTEAFF.

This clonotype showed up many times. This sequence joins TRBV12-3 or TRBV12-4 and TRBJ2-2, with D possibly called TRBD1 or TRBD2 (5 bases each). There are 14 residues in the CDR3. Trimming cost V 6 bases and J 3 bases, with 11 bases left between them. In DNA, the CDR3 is TGTGCCAGCAGACGGGACGGATACACCGGGGAGCTGTTTTTT. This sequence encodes CASRRDGYTGELFF.

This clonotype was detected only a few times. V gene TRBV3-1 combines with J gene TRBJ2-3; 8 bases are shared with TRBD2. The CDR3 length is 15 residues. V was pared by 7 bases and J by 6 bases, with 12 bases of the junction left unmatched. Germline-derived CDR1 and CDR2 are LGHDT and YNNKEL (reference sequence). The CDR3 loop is CASTPQVAGQDTQYF. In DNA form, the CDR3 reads TGTGCCAGCACCCCTCAAGTAGCGGGGCAGGATACGCAGTATTTT.

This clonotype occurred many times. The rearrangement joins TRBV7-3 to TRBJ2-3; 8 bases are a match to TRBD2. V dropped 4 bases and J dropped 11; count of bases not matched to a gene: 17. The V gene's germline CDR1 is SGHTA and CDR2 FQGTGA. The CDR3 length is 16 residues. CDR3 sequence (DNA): TGTGCCAGCAGCTCGACCCCCGGGATAGCGGGGTTAGAGCAGTATTTT. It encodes CASSSTPGIAGLEQYF. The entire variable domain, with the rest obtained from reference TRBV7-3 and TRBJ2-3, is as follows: GAGVSQTPSNKVTEKGKYVELRCDPISGHTALYWYRQSLGQGPEFLIYFQGTGAADDSGLPNDRFFAVRPEGSVSTLKIQRTERGDSAVYLCASSSTPGIAGLEQYFGPGTRLTVL.

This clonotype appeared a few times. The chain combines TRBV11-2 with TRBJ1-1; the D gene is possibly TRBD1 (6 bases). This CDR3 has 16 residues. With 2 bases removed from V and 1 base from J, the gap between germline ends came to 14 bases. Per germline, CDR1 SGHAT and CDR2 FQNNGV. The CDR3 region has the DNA TGTGCCAGCAGCTTAAGGGGTACAGGGCGGAACACTGAAGCTTTCTTT. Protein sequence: CASSLRGTGRNTEAFF.

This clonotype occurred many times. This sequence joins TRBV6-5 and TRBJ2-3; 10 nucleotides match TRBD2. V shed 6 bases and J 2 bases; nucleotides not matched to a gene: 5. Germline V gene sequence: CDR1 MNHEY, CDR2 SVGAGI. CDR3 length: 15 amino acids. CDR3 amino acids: CASRSSGRNTDTQYF. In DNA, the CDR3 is TGTGCCAGCAGGAGTAGCGGGAGGAACACAGATACGCAGTATTTT.

CDR3 nucleotides: TGTGCCAGCAGCCAAGGGGTCGTCGGGGAGACCCAGTACTTC. Protein product: CASSQGVVGETQYF. The rearrangement joins TRBV3-1 to TRBJ2-5; D gene uncertain. With 1 base removed from V and 5 bases from J, the gap between germline ends came to 11 bases. Germline V gene sequence: CDR1 LGHDT, CDR2 YNNKEL (reference sequence). CDR3 length equals 14 residues.

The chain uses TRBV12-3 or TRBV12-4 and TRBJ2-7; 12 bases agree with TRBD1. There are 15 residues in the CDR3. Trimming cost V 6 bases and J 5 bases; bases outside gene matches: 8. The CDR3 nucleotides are TGTGCCAGCAGCATTACCGGGACAGGGGGCGACGAGCAGTACTTC. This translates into CASSITGTGGDEQYF.

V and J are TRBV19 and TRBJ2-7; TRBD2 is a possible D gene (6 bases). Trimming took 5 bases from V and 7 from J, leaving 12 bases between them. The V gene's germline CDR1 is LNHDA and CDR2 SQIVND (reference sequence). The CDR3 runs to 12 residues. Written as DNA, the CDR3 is TGTGCCAGTAGTCCGTTGCGGGGTGAGCAGTACTTC. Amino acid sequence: CASSPLRGEQYF. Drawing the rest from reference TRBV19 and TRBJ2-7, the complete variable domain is DGGITQSPKYLFRKEGQNVTLSCEQNLNHDAMYWYRQDPGQGLRLIYYSQIVNDFQKGDIAEGYSVSREKKESFPLTVTSAQKNPTAFYLCASSPLRGEQYFGPGTRLTVT.

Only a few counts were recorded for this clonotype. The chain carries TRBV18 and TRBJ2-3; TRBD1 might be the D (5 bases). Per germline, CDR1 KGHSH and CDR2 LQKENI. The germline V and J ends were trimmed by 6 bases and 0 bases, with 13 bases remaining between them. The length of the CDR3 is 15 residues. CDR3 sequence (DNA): TGTGCCAGCTCTCCTCGACAGACAAGCACAGATACGCAGTATTTT. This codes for CASSPRQTSTDTQYF.

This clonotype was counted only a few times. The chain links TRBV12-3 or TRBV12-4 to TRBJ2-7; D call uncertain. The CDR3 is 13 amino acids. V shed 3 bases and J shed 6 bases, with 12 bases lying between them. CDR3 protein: CASSFGSSIEQYF. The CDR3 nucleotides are TGTGCCAGCAGTTTTGGGTCCAGCATCGAGCAGTACTTC.

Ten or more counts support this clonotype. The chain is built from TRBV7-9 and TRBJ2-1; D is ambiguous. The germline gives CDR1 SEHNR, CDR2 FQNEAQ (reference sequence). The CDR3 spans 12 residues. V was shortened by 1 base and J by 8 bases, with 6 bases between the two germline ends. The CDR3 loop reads CASSLVPYEQFF. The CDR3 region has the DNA TGTGCCAGCAGCTTAGTCCCCTATGAGCAGTTCTTC.

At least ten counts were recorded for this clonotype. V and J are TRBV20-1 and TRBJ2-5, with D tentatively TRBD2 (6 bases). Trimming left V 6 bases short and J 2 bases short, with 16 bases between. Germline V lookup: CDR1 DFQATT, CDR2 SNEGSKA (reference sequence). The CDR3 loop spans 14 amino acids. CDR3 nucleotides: TGCAGTGCCCGGAGGGCCGAACTACAAGAGACCCAGTACTTC. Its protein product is CSARRAELQETQYF.

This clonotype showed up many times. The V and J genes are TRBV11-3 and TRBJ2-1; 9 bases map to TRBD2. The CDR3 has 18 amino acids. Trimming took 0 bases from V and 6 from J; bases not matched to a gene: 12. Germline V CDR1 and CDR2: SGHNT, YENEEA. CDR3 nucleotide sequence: TGTGCCAGCAGCTTAGAGGGGGTCGGGACTAGCTCCCGCAATGAGCAGTTCTTC. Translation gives CASSLEGVGTSSRNEQFF.

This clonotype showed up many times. CDR3 protein: CASSENIGGRSYNEQFF. The CDR3 DNA sequence: TGTGCCAGCAGTGAAAATATTGGGGGCAGGTCGTACAATGAGCAGTTCTTC. The J gene is TRBJ2-1, the V gene TRBV6-4; tentatively, D is TRBD1 (6 bases). This CDR3 spans 17 amino acids. Looked up from germline, CDR1 is MRHNA and CDR2 is SNTAGT. With 3 bases removed from V and 4 bases from J, the gap between germline ends came to 19 bases.

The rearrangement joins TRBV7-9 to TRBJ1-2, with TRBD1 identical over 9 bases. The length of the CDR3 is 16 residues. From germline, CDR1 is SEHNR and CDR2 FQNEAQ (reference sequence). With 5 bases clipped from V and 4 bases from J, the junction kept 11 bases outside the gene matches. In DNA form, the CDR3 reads TGTGCCAGCAGCCGTTCTACAGGGGGCGCGGGCTATGGCTACACCTTC. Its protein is CASSRSTGGAGYGYTF.

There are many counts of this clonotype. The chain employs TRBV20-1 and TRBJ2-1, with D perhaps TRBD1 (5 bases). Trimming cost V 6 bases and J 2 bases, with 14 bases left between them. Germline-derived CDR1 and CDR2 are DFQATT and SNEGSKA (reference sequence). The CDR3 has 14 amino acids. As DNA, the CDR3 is TGCAGTGCCGGTAGGGGCTCTACCTACAATGAGCAGTTCTTC. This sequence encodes CSAGRGSTYNEQFF.

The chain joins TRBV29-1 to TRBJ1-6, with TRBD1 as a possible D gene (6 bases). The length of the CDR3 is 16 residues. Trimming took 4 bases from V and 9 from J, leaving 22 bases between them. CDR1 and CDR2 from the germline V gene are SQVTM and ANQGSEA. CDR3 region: CSVVFPKTGVGSPLHF. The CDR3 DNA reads TGCAGCGTTGTGTTTCCCAAGACAGGAGTGGGTTCACCCCTCCACTTT.

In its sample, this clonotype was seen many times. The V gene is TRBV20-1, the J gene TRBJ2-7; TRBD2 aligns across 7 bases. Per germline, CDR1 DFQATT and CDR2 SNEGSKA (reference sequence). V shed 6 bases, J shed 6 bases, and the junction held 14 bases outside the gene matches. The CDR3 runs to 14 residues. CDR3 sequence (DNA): TGCAGTGCAACCCCGGGGGGTGGGGTACGCGAGCAGTACTTC. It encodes CSATPGGGVREQYF.

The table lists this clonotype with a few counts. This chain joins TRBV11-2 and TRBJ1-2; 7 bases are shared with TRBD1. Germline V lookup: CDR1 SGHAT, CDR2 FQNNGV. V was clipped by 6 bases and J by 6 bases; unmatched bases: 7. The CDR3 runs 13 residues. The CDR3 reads CASRFTGVDGYTF. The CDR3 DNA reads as TGTGCCAGCAGATTTACAGGGGTGGATGGCTACACCTTC.